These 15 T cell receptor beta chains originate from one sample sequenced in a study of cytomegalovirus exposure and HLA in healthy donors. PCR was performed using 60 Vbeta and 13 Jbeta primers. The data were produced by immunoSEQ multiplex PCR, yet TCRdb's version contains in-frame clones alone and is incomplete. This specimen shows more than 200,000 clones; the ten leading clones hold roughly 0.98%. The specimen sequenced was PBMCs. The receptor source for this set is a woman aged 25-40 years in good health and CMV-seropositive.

The CDR3 loop is CASSFSLTVGEQYF. CDR3 DNA: TGTGCCAGCAGCTTCTCCTTGACAGTCGGCGAGCAGTACTTC. The V and J genes are TRBV7-9 and TRBJ2-7, with D tentatively TRBD1 (5 bases). V shed 3 bases and J shed 6 bases, with 15 bases lying between them. CDR1 and CDR2 (germline): SEHNR, FQNEAQ (reference sequence). The length of the CDR3 is 14 residues.

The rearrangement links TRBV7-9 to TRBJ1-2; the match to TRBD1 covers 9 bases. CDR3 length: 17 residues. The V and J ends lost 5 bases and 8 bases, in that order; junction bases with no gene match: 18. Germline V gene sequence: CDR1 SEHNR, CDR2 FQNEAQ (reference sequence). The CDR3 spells CASSPPLRQDRGEGYTF. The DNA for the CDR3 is TGTGCCAGCAGCCCACCACTCCGTCAGGACAGGGGCGAGGGCTACACCTTC.

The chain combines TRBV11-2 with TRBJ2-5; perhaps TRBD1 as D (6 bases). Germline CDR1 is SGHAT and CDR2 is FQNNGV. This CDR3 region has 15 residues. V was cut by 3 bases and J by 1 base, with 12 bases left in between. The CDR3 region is CASSFGQSFQETQYF. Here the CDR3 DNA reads TGTGCCAGCAGCTTCGGACAGTCGTTCCAAGAGACCCAGTACTTC.

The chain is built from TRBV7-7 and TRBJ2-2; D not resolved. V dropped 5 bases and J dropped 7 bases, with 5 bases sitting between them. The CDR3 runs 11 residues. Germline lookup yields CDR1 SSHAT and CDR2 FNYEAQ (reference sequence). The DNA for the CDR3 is TGTGCCAGCAGCCCAGGCGGGGAGCTGTTTTTT. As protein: CASSPGGELFF.

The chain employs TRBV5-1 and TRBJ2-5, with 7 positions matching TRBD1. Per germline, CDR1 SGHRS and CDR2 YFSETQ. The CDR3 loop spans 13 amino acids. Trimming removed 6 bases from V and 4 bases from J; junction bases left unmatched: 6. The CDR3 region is CASNLGGRETQYF. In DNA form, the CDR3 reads TGCGCCAGCAACCTAGGGGGCCGAGAGACCCAGTACTTC.

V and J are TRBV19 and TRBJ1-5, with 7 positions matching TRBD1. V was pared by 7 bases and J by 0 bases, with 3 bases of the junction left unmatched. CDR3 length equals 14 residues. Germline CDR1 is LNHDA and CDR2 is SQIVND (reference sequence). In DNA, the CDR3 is TGTGCCAGTAATACAGGGGATAGCAATCAGCCCCAGCATTTT. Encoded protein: CASNTGDSNQPQHF.

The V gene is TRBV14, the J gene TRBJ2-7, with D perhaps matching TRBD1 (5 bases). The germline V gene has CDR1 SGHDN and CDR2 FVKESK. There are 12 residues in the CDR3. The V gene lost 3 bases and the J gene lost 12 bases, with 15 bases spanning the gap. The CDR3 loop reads CASSHPGHGPYF. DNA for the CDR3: TGTGCCAGCAGCCACCCAGGACACGGCCCGTACTTC.

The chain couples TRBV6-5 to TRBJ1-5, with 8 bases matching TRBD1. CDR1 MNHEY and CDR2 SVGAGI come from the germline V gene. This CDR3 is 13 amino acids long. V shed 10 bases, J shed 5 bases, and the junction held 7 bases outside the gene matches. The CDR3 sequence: CATGQGRHQPQHF. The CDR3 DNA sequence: TGTGCCACCGGACAGGGACGGCATCAGCCCCAGCATTTT.

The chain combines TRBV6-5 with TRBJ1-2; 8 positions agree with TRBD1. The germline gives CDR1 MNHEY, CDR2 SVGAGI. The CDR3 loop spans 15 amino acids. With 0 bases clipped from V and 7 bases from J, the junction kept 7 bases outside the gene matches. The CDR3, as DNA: TGTGCCAGCAGTTACTCTCAGGGGGCTATCTTTGGCTACACCTTC. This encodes CASSYSQGAIFGYTF.

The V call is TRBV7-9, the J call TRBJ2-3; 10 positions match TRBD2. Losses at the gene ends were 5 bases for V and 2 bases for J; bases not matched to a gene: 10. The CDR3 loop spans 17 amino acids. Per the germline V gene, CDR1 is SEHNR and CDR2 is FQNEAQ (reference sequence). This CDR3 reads CASSPPGSGRPTDTQYF. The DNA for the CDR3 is TGTGCCAGCAGCCCCCCAGGTAGCGGGAGGCCCACAGATACGCAGTATTTT.

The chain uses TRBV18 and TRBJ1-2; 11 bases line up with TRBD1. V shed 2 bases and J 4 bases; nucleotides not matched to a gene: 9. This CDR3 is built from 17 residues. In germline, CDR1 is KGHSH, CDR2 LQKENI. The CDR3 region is CASSPGTGGNGIYGYTF. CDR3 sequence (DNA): TGTGCCAGCTCACCAGGGACAGGGGGAAATGGCATCTATGGCTACACCTTC.

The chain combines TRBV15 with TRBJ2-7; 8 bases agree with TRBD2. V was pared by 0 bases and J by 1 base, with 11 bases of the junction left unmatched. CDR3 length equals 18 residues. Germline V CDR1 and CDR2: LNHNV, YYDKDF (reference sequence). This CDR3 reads CATSRDELAGLKSYEQYF. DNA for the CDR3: TGTGCCACCAGCAGAGATGAGTTAGCGGGACTCAAATCCTACGAGCAGTACTTC.

The CDR3 DNA sequence: TGCGCCAGCAGCTTGGAACAGGGAACTGAAGCTTTCTTT. Translating gives CASSLEQGTEAFF. This chain connects TRBV5-1 to TRBJ1-1, with D possibly TRBD1 on 6 matching bases. CDR3 length equals 13 residues. In germline, CDR1 is SGHRS, CDR2 YFSETQ. Trimming removed 0 bases at V and 5 bases at J, with 8 bases between.

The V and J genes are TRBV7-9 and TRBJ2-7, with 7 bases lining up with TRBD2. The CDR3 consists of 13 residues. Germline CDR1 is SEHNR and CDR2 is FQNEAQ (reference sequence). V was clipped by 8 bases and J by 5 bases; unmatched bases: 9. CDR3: CASHLGGSHEQYF. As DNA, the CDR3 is TGTGCCAGCCATCTCGGGGGGTCCCACGAGCAGTACTTC. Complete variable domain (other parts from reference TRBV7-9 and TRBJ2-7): DTGVSQNPRHKITKRGQNVTFRCDPISEHNRLYWYRQTLGQGPEFLTYFQNEAQLEKSRLLSDRFSAERPKGSFSTLEIQRTEQGDSAMYLCASHLGGSHEQYFGPGTRLTVT.

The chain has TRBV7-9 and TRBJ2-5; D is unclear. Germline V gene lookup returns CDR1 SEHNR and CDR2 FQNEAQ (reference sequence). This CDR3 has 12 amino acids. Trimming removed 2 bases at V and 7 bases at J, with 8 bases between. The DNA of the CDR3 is TGTGCCAGCAGCTTATCCGTCGGGACCCAGTACTTC. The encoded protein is CASSLSVGTQYF.